These T cell receptor beta chains were read from a single sample in a study of blood T cells in healthy people across ages. TCRdb reanalysed the 5' RACE reads using MiXCR and keeps one entry per CDR3 protein. The sample lists just under 750,000 distinct CDR3 sequences; 22% were seen once. The specimen was blood. The receptors shown here come from a man aged 65 to 85 in good health. Each CDR3 is given with its conserved first and last residue. Each record gives: D gene, J gene, clone size, V gene, CDR3 protein, CDR3 DNA. D genes are given only for firm matches. Clone size, where shown, is once, few, many, or a class for clones that have expanded.

>TRBD2|TRBJ2-7|.|TRBV7-2
CASSKGLAGVREEQYF
TGTGCCAGCAGCAAGGGACTAGCGGGGGTTCGAGAGGAGCAGTACTTC
>.|TRBJ1-4|.|TRBV12-3/TRBV12-4
CASSLARAGASEKLFF
TGTGCCAGCAGTTTAGCACGGGCCGGGGCATCCGAAAAACTGTTTTTT
>TRBD2|TRBJ2-2|few|TRBV5-1
CATRAGANTGELFF
TGCGCCACCCGCGCGGGGGCGAACACCGGGGAGCTGTTTTTT
>.|TRBJ1-2|.|TRBV24-1
CATSDTRGAYGYTF
TGTGCCACCAGTGATACGCGGGGGGCCTATGGCTACACCTTC
>.|TRBJ2-3|few|TRBV12-3/TRBV12-4
CASSTGLDTQYF
TGTGCCAGCAGTACAGGTCTAGATACGCAGTATTTT
>.|TRBJ2-5|.|TRBV7-9
CASSRRPGGETQYF
TGTGCCAGCAGCCGTCGACCCGGGGGAGAGACCCAGTACTTC
>.|TRBJ2-3|many|TRBV10-1
CASSTRRGGTDTQYF
TGCGCCAGCAGTACGCGGAGGGGGGGCACAGATACGCAGTATTTT
>TRBD2|TRBJ2-7|.|TRBV20-1
CSARSLAGDSYEQYF
TGCAGTGCGAGAAGTCTAGCGGGCGACTCCTACGAGCAGTACTTC
>.|TRBJ2-1|few|TRBV10-3
CAIRDRGEQFF
TGTGCCATCAGGGATCGTGGGGAGCAGTTCTTC
>.|TRBJ2-5|few|TRBV28
CAITLAGRETQYF
TGTGCCATCACCTTGGCGGGGAGAGAGACCCAGTACTTC
>TRBD1|TRBJ2-1|few|TRBV7-2
CASSLIAGTGTEQFF
TGTGCCAGCAGCTTAATAGCCGGGACAGGGACTGAGCAGTTCTTC
>TRBD2|TRBJ2-1|few|TRBV5-1
CASSLALGTSVNNEQFF
TGCGCCAGCAGCTTGGCCTTGGGGACTAGTGTAAACAATGAGCAGTTCTTC
>TRBD2|TRBJ2-7|.|TRBV5-1
CASSPTSGTYEQYF
TGCGCCAGCAGCCCTACTAGCGGTACCTACGAGCAGTACTTC
>.|TRBJ2-6|.|TRBV20-1
CSAEWGANVLTF
TGCAGTGCGGAGTGGGGGGCCAACGTCCTGACTTTC
>TRBD1|TRBJ1-1|.|TRBV10-3
CAINPGQGNTEAFF
TGTGCCATCAATCCGGGACAGGGTAACACTGAAGCTTTCTTT
>.|TRBJ1-1|.|TRBV20-1
CSVPGQHTEAFF
TGCAGTGTACCGGGACAACACACTGAAGCTTTCTTT
>.|TRBJ1-4|many|TRBV15
CATSRDTGENEKLFF
TGTGCCACCAGCAGAGATACGGGGGAAAACGAAAAACTGTTTTTT
>TRBD1|TRBJ2-1|.|TRBV20-1
CSARSAGGRSYNEQFF
TGCAGTGCTAGATCGGCAGGGGGCAGGTCTTACAATGAGCAGTTCTTC
>.|TRBJ2-6|many|TRBV29-1
CSVAGTGANVLTF
TGCAGCGTCGCAGGAACTGGGGCCAACGTCCTGACTTTC
>.|TRBJ2-2|few|TRBV21-1
CASSKGQDRNTGELFF
TGTGCCAGCAGCAAAGGTCAGGATAGGAACACCGGGGAGCTGTTTTTT
>.|TRBJ1-6|.|TRBV18
CARTYRGWDSPLHF
TGTGCCAGGACCTACCGGGGGTGGGATTCACCCCTCCACTTT
>TRBD1|TRBJ2-7|.|TRBV20-1
CSARRDRVFSEQYF
TGCAGTGCTAGGAGGGACAGGGTTTTTTCCGAGCAGTACTTC